The 24 T cell receptor beta chains below all came from one sample that was sequenced in a study of breast tumors, draining lymph nodes, adjacent tissues. TCRdb independently ran MiXCR on the multiplex PCR reads; one entry per CDR3 protein. The data hold some 100,000 distinct CDR3 sequences, with around 20% observed a single time. Samples came from axillary lymph nodes draining the breast cancer. Sequences were obtained from axillary lymph node tissue. The receptors were sampled from a female donor with breast cancer. Some clones in this sample may be carry-over from other donors' samples.

To note about this clonotype: A much larger clone is a single base away; this may be a read error. In DNA, the CDR3 is TGTGCCAGCAGCGTCAGTAGGGACGATCGGAATCAGCCCCAGCATTTT. It yields the protein CASSVSRDDRNQPQHF. V usage is TRBV11-2 and J usage is TRBJ1-5; TRBD1 is a possible D gene (5 bases). Trimming took 5 bases from V and 4 from J, leaving 18 bases between them. This CDR3 has 16 residues. Per the germline V gene, CDR1 is SGHAT and CDR2 is FQNNGV.

In this sample, this clonotype turned up many times. The CDR3 reads CAISETTGTGEDTQYF. DNA for the CDR3: TGTGCCATCAGTGAGACCACCGGGACAGGGGAAGATACGCAGTATTTT. The chain combines TRBV10-3 with TRBJ2-3; 10 bases agree with TRBD1. Germline V gene sequence: CDR1 ENHRY, CDR2 SYGVKD. This CDR3 contains 16 residues. V lost 2 bases and J lost 5; bases outside the gene matches: 7.

The V and J genes are TRBV3-1 and TRBJ2-1; D unresolved. Per the germline V gene, CDR1 is LGHDT and CDR2 is YNNKEL (reference sequence). Trimming cost V 0 bases and J 9 bases, with 15 bases left between them. This CDR3 spans 15 amino acids. CDR3 in DNA: TGTGCCAGCAGCCAAGATCCCCTGACTCTGGTTGAGCAGTTCTTC. Amino acids: CASSQDPLTLVEQFF.

In its sample, this clonotype was seen a few times. One base away lies a much larger clone, so this may be a sequencing read error. The chain's CDR3 is CASRGVAGTYEQYF. The DNA of the CDR3 is TGCGCCAGCAGAGGTGTTGCCGGAACCTACGAGCAGTACTTC. V and J are TRBV5-1 and TRBJ2-7; D not resolved. The CDR3 contains 14 residues. From germline, CDR1 is SGHRS and CDR2 YFSETQ. The germline V and J ends were trimmed by 5 bases and 2 bases, with 14 bases remaining between them.

This clonotype was observed at least ten times. The chain employs TRBV19 and TRBJ1-4; the D gene is possibly TRBD1 (5 bases). V dropped 3 bases and J dropped 8 bases, with 13 bases sitting between them. The germline V gene has CDR1 LNHDA and CDR2 SQIVND (reference sequence). The CDR3 is made up of 14 amino acids. In nucleotides, the CDR3 is TGTGCCAGTAGTATCCAGGGCATGAGAGAAAAACTGTTTTTT. Encoded protein: CASSIQGMREKLFF.

CDR3 DNA sequence: TGTGCCAGCAGTCTACCCCAAGGAACCACAGATACGCAGTATTTT. Its translation: CASSLPQGTTDTQYF. This sequence joins TRBV28 and TRBJ2-3; D is unresolved. This CDR3 spans 15 amino acids. CDR1 is MDHEN, CDR2 SYDVKM, per germline. V was clipped by 5 bases and J by 2 bases, with 14 bases between them.

The rearrangement links TRBV20-1 to TRBJ2-4; 8 positions agree with TRBD1. V gave up 4 bases and J gave up 6 bases; unmatched junction bases: 8. This CDR3 region has 14 residues. In germline, CDR1 is DFQATT, CDR2 SNEGSKA (reference sequence). The CDR3 coding sequence is TGCAGTGCTAAAGCAGGGGGCGCGTCAAACATTCAGTACTTC. This codes for CSAKAGGASNIQYF.

This clonotype was picked up a small number of times. V usage is TRBV6-6 and J usage is TRBJ2-1; 10 bases map to TRBD1. Germline V gene sequence: CDR1 MNHNY, CDR2 SVGAGI (reference sequence). Trimming cost V 0 bases and J 4 bases; bases outside gene matches: 3. The CDR3 runs to 16 residues. CDR3 region: CASSYSGTGVYNEQFF. CDR3 coding DNA: TGTGCCAGCAGTTACTCGGGGACAGGGGTTTACAATGAGCAGTTCTTC.

CDR3 DNA sequence: TGTGCCTGGAGTGTCGGAGGGTTCAATCAGCCCCAGCATTTT. Residues: CAWSVGGFNQPQHF. This chain links TRBV30 with TRBJ1-5; D unresolved. Germline assignment: CDR1 GTSNPN and CDR2 SVGIG (reference sequence). CDR3 length: 14 residues. Trimming left V 0 bases short and J 3 bases short, with 9 bases between.

This clonotype occurred many times. V gene TRBV20-1 combines with J gene TRBJ2-5, with D possibly TRBD2 on 6 matching bases. V dropped 3 bases and J dropped 0 bases, with 14 bases sitting between them. The CDR3 has 15 residues. CDR1 and CDR2 (germline): DFQATT, SNEGSKA (reference sequence). The chain's CDR3 is CSASPGRTNQETQYF. CDR3 DNA sequence: TGCAGTGCTAGTCCTGGGCGGACTAACCAAGAGACCCAGTACTTC.

This clonotype was found many times. This chain links TRBV2 with TRBJ1-2; the match to TRBD1 covers 7 bases. V was clipped by 7 bases and J by 2 bases; unmatched bases: 1. The germline V gene encodes CDR1 SNHLY and CDR2 FYNNEI. There are 12 residues in the CDR3. CDR3 residues: CASKGQNYGYTF. In nucleotides, the CDR3 is TGTGCCAGCAAGGGACAGAACTATGGCTACACCTTC.

This clonotype occurred many times. J is TRBJ2-7 and V is TRBV5-1; D is undetermined. Germline V CDR1 and CDR2: SGHRS, YFSETQ. Trimming removed 2 bases from V and 2 bases from J, with 5 bases in between. The CDR3 loop spans 12 amino acids. The CDR3 sequence: CASSFDTYEQYF. DNA for the CDR3: TGCGCCAGCAGCTTTGACACCTACGAGCAGTACTTC.

This clonotype has at least ten counts. A junction end diverges from the germline sequence, so it may reflect a read error. This chain uses TRBV12-3 or TRBV12-4 with TRBJ2-7; 14 positions match TRBD2. This CDR3 region has 14 residues. The CDR3 DNA sequence: TGTGCCAGCAGTCCAGGGACTAGCGGGAGCACCCTCGACTTC. Encoded protein: CASSPGTSGSTLDF.

This clonotype was seen many times. The J gene is TRBJ2-7, the V gene TRBV19; 12 bases are a match to TRBD2. Germline CDR1 reads LNHDA; CDR2 reads SQIVND (reference sequence). Germline trimming cut 6 bases from V and 5 bases from J; bases unmatched to any gene: 5. The CDR3 consists of 14 residues. CDR3 protein: CASRTSGREDEQYF. The CDR3 DNA reads as TGTGCCAGTAGGACTAGCGGGAGAGAGGACGAGCAGTACTTC.

This clonotype was recorded many times. This chain connects TRBV20-1 to TRBJ2-2; TRBD1 is a possible D gene (6 bases). Germline V gene data show CDR1 as DFQATT and CDR2 as SNEGSKA (reference sequence). The CDR3 has 13 residues. The V end was cut by 5 bases, the J end by 6 bases, with 13 bases between. The CDR3 sequence is CSAPRTVSGELFF. CDR3 in DNA: TGCAGTGCTCCCCGGACAGTATCCGGGGAGCTGTTTTTT.

In this sample, this clonotype turned up many times. The chain is built from TRBV20-1 and TRBJ1-2; D not certain. The V and J ends lost 1 base and 6 bases respectively, with 12 bases between them. This CDR3 is 13 amino acids long. In germline, CDR1 is DFQATT, CDR2 SNEGSKA (reference sequence). For the CDR3, the DNA is TGCAGTGCTAGAGTGGGATCCCTGGATGGCTACACCTTC. Translation gives CSARVGSLDGYTF.

The chain joins TRBV27 to TRBJ1-2, with TRBD1 matching 11 bases. J was trimmed by 0 bases and V by 3 bases; bases with no gene match: 9. Germline V gene sequence: CDR1 MNHEY, CDR2 SMNVEV (reference sequence). This CDR3 region has 18 residues. The CDR3 reads CASSLGQGVMRSNYGYTF. The CDR3 DNA follows: TGTGCCAGCAGTTTGGGACAGGGGGTTATGCGATCTAACTATGGCTACACCTTC.

This clonotype was counted at least ten times. V gene TRBV13 combines with J gene TRBJ1-5; no clear D gene. Germline assignment: CDR1 PRHDT and CDR2 FYEKMQ (reference sequence). CDR3 length: 13 residues. Trimming left V 2 bases short and J 2 bases short, with 4 bases between. Written as DNA, the CDR3 is TGTGCCAGCAGCTTAATGGGCAATCAGCCCCAGCATTTT. Encoded protein: CASSLMGNQPQHF.

Concerning this clonotype: Given a much more abundant clone one base away, this may be a read error. This rearrangement joins TRBV19 to TRBJ2-5; TRBD1 might be the D (5 bases). V shed 3 bases and J shed 4 bases, with 24 bases lying between them. The CDR3 spans 18 residues. Germline-derived CDR1 and CDR2 are LNHDA and SQIVND (reference sequence). This CDR3 is CASSISAVGAVGSETQYF. Here the CDR3 DNA reads TGTGCCAGTAGTATTTCGGCCGTAGGGGCCGTCGGTTCAGAGACCCAGTACTTC.

Turning to this clonotype: Just one base apart from a much larger clone, this may be a read error. CDR3 region: CTSSLATGSGANVLTF. CDR3 sequence (DNA): TGCACCAGCAGCTTGGCTACAGGGTCTGGGGCCAACGTCCTGACTTTC. V is TRBV5-1 and J is TRBJ2-6, with D tentatively TRBD1 (6 bases). Per germline, CDR1 SGHRS and CDR2 YFSETQ. The CDR3 is made up of 16 amino acids.

This clonotype has ten or more counts. The V and J genes are TRBV11-2 and TRBJ2-7, with 10 bases lining up with TRBD1. Trimming took 5 bases from V and 3 from J; bases not matched to a gene: 7. Germline CDR1 SGHAT, CDR2 FQNNGV. This CDR3 has 15 amino acids. CDR3 in amino acids: CASSPPGTGDYEQYF. The CDR3 DNA reads TGTGCCAGCAGCCCCCCCGGGACAGGGGACTACGAGCAGTACTTC.

Comments on this clonotype: A read error may be the cause here, since a much bigger clone is one base away. The chain links TRBV6-5 to TRBJ2-2; 8 positions agree with TRBD1. The germline gives CDR1 MNHEY, CDR2 SVGAGI. This CDR3 contains 15 residues. CDR3 nucleotides: TGTACCAGCAGAACCCAGGGGGCGGGCACCGGGGAGCTGTTTTTT. Protein sequence: CTSRTQGAGTGELFF.

The chain joins TRBV20-1 to TRBJ1-3, with TRBD1 matching over 10 bases. V lost 3 bases to trimming and J lost 8 bases; unmatched junction nucleotides: 1. The germline CDR1 and CDR2 sequences are DFQATT and SNEGSKA (reference sequence). CDR3 length equals 12 residues. The CDR3: CSARDRGDTIYF. As DNA, the CDR3 is TGCAGTGCTAGGGACAGGGGGGACACCATATATTTT.

The gene calls are TRBV4-1 and TRBJ1-1; 9 bases are shared with TRBD1. After removal of 4 bases from V and 2 bases from J, the junction contained 5 bases not matched to a gene. This CDR3 comprises 15 residues. CDR1 is MGHRA and CDR2 is YSYEKL in the germline V gene. This chain's CDR3 is CASSLVQGANTEAFF. The CDR3 coding sequence is TGCGCCAGCAGCCTCGTACAGGGGGCTAACACTGAAGCTTTCTTT.